Sequencing of this T cell receptor (beta chain) was carried out in a study of CD8 T cells in ankylosing spondylitis. Regarding the study as a whole: The authors found the disease-linked clones to be CD8+ and relatively rare in peripheral blood. Among TCR beta sequences, a motif of several highly homologous variants appeared characteristic of ankylosing spondylitis blood. In synovial fluid and blood from reactive arthritis, some motif variants were previously reported.

This CDR3 has 14 residues. CDR1 is SGHTA and CDR2 is FQGNSA in the germline V gene. Trimming pared 8 bases from V and 2 bases from J, leaving 14 bases between. Making use of molecular barcodes, quantitative 5'-RACE generated TCR beta libraries. In TCRdb, the 5' RACE reads were re-called with MiXCR into one record per CDR3 protein. This table holds approximately 240,000 distinct CDR3 sequences, roughly a tenth found once. As concerns this clonotype: Its antigen is still unknown. It may be a read error: a sequence one base away is much more abundant.

V and J are TRBV7-2 and TRBJ2-3; D assignment may be TRBD1 or TRBD2 (5 bases each). Sequences were obtained from blood, either unsorted or a sorted T cell fraction (not recorded which). This receptor was obtained from a male donor with ankylosing spondylitis or in good health (not recorded which). CDR3 in DNA: TGTACCAGCGCCCGGGGCGGCTACACAGATACGCAGTATTTT. Amino acid sequence: CTSARGGYTDTQYF.